This T cell receptor (beta chain) was sequenced for a study of blood T cell repertoires in COVID-19. About the research overall: Both acute and convalescent COVID-19 samples were obtained from the United States, Italy and Spain. Nucleic acid was either cDNA or gDNA, and it came from T cells, B-cell-depleted T cells, or PBMCs.

The table came from immunoSEQ multiplex PCR; TCRdb's copy has only in-frame clones and leaves some out. The sample lists about 330,000 clones, 89% occurring once. After removal of 0 bases from V and 9 bases from J, the junction contained 9 bases not matched to a gene. The length of the CDR3 is 15 residues. Germline CDR1 and CDR2: SGDLS and YYNGEE. Source material: peripheral blood. This receptor was obtained from a man in his late teens or twenties who had recovered from COVID-19. The chain has TRBV9 and TRBJ2-1, with 7 bases aligning to TRBD2. The CDR3 reads CASSVAPGGGGEQFF. DNA of the CDR3: TGTGCCAGCAGCGTAGCACCGGGGGGTGGAGGTGAGCAGTTCTTC.